The following is a TCR beta chain sequence with its context. This sample was taken from a study of cytomegalovirus exposure and HLA in healthy donors. PCR was performed using 60 Vbeta and 13 Jbeta primers. Repertoires were generated with immunoSEQ multiplex PCR, while TCRdb's copy carries only in-frame clones and drops some. The sample holds under 250,000 clones, about four fifths seen once. Per the germline V gene, CDR1 is SNHLY and CDR2 is FYNNEI. The junction had 6 bases not matched to a gene; V was cut back by 6 bases and J by 0 bases. The length of the CDR3 is 15 residues. Sequences were obtained from PBMCs. The chain couples TRBV2 to TRBJ2-7; 9 nucleotides agree with TRBD1. The origin of this receptor is a woman aged 45-59 years in good health and CMV-seropositive. This CDR3 reads CASRRTGANSYEQYF. CDR3 bases: TGTGCCAGCAGACGGACAGGGGCGAACTCCTACGAGCAGTACTTC. The full variable domain, in which reference TRBV2 and TRBJ2-7 provide the parts outside the CDR3, is EPEVTQTPSHQVTQMGQEVILRCVPISNHLYFYWYRQILGQKVEFLVSFYNNEISEKSEIFDDQFSVERPDGSNFTLKIRSTKLEDSAMYFCASRRTGANSYEQYFGPGTRLTVT.